The 32 T cell receptor beta chains listed next were all sequenced from one sample in a study of persistence of HIV-infected CD4 T cells. Overlapping HIV-1 Gag 15-mer peptides at 0.95 to 1 ug per peptide per mL were used. CD40L/CD69 double-negative CD45RO-high memory CD4+ T cells were collected. The antigens for these receptors are not known. The immunoSEQ assay was version 4, run in survey mode. The assay was immunoSEQ multiplex PCR, and TCRdb's table has in-frame clones only and misses some. Among 50,000 to 65,000 clones, 65% to 80% were seen once, and the ten largest hold under 2%. Sequencing used CD4+ T cells sorted from PBMCs after roughly 18-hour stimulation, obtained from a patient who received antiretroviral therapy. The receptors were sampled from an adult man with HIV who was CMV-seropositive.

This clone was counted only a few times. The rearrangement joins TRBV6-1 to TRBJ1-5, with D unclear. The CDR3 spans 14 residues. The germline V gene has CDR1 MNHNS and CDR2 SASEGT. V was trimmed by 2 bases and J by 0 bases, leaving 5 bases between them. The CDR3 protein is CASSEYSSNQPQHF. The CDR3, as DNA: TGTGCCAGCAGTGAATACAGTAGCAATCAGCCCCAGCATTTT.

The rearrangement joins TRBV7-8 to TRBJ2-2; D perhaps matches TRBD2 (5 bases). The CDR3 spans 13 residues. The V end was cut by 2 bases, the J end by 7 bases, with 8 bases between. The germline CDR1 and CDR2 sequences are SGHVS and FQNEAQ. The CDR3, as DNA: TGTGCCAGCAGCTTACTCGGGGACGGGGAGCTGTTTTTT. Translation: CASSLLGDGELFF.

The J gene is TRBJ2-7, the V gene TRBV9; no firm D call. There are 14 residues in the CDR3. Germline V gene lookup returns CDR1 SGDLS and CDR2 YYNGEE. V was pared by 4 bases and J by 2 bases, with 13 bases between. The DNA of the CDR3 is TGTGCCAGCAGCACCTCCCCCGATCCCTACGAGCAGTACTTC. Its translation: CASSTSPDPYEQYF.

Only a few counts were recorded for this clone. The chain uses TRBV5-8 and TRBJ1-5; the D is unclear. Germline CDR1 is SGHTS and CDR2 is YDEGEE. This CDR3 comprises 12 residues. The V end lost 3 bases, the J end lost 9 bases, and 10 bases lay between the germline ends. CDR3 sequence (DNA): TGTGCCAGCAGCTCTCTAGGGAGGCCCCAGCATTTT. This sequence encodes CASSSLGRPQHF.

In its sample, this clone was seen once. The chain uses TRBV7-9 and TRBJ2-5, with 11 nucleotides matching TRBD2. J gave up 3 bases and V 3 bases, and 3 bases lay outside the gene matches. Per the germline V gene, CDR1 is SEHNR and CDR2 is FQNEAQ (reference sequence). This CDR3 region has 15 residues. The CDR3 sequence: CASSLSSGGEETQYF. In nucleotides, the CDR3 is TGTGCCAGCAGCTTGAGTAGCGGGGGGGAAGAGACCCAGTACTTC.

This clone was seen only a few times. The genes are TRBV5-4 and TRBJ1-2; D perhaps matches TRBD1 (5 bases). Deletions cut 0 bases from V and 7 bases from J, with 13 bases between. CDR3 size: 14 residues. Germline CDR1 reads SGHNT; CDR2 reads YYREEE (reference sequence). The CDR3 region has the DNA TGTGCCAGCAGCTTGGATCGGGGGGGATCTGGCTACACCTTC. Protein: CASSLDRGGSGYTF. The whole variable domain, remainder taken from reference TRBV5-4 and TRBJ1-2, is ETGVTQSPTHLIKTRGQQVTLRCSSQSGHNTVSWYQQALGQGPQFIFQYYREEENGRGNFPPRFSGLQFPNYSSELNVNALELDDSALYLCASSLDRGGSGYTFGSGTRLTVV.

This clone has a handful of counts. The chain links TRBV4-1 to TRBJ2-3, with D maybe TRBD1 (6 bases). CDR1 and CDR2 from the germline V gene are MGHRA and YSYEKL. CDR3 length equals 16 residues. V was trimmed by 0 bases and J by 0 bases, leaving 10 bases between them. This chain's CDR3 is CASSQEGAQSTDTQYF. As DNA, the CDR3 is TGCGCCAGCAGCCAAGAGGGGGCGCAGAGCACAGATACGCAGTATTTT.

This chain connects TRBV7-9 to TRBJ1-1; D is ambiguous. Germline V lookup: CDR1 SEHNR, CDR2 FQNEAQ (reference sequence). The V end was cut by 5 bases, the J end by 5 bases, with 12 bases between. This CDR3 is 13 amino acids long. The CDR3 loop is CASSPRKETEAFF. CDR3 DNA sequence: TGTGCCAGCAGCCCCCGTAAGGAGACTGAAGCTTTCTTT.

This rearrangement joins TRBV6-5 to TRBJ1-1; TRBD1 might be the D (6 bases). The germline V and J ends were trimmed by 1 base and 4 bases, with 16 bases remaining between them. Per the germline V gene, CDR1 is MNHEY and CDR2 is SVGAGI. CDR3 length: 16 residues. In DNA, the CDR3 is TGTGCCAGCAGTTACTTACAGGGCCGGAGGAGCACTGAAGCTTTCTTT. Protein sequence: CASSYLQGRRSTEAFF.

The V call is TRBV24-1, the J call TRBJ2-3, with 10 bases fitting TRBD1. This CDR3 has 16 amino acids. Losses at the gene ends were 2 bases for V and 3 bases for J; bases not matched to a gene: 4. Germline CDR1 and CDR2: KGHDR and SFDVKD. The CDR3 protein is CATSDWTGGKTDTQYF. The CDR3, as DNA: TGTGCCACCAGTGATTGGACAGGGGGGAAGACAGATACGCAGTATTTT.

The chain joins TRBV12-5 to TRBJ2-7; 9 nucleotides align to TRBD1. Germline-derived CDR1 and CDR2 are LGHNT and FRNRAP. Trimming cost V 4 bases and J 4 bases; bases outside gene matches: 8. The CDR3 covers 15 residues. CDR3 sequence (DNA): TGTGCTAGTGGTTCGCCCCTGACAGGGGGTTACGAGCAGTACTTC. It yields the protein CASGSPLTGGYEQYF.

The V and J genes are TRBV5-1 and TRBJ1-4; D is undetermined. The CDR3 spans 16 residues. V lost 1 base and J lost 5, with 15 bases in between. Germline V gene lookup returns CDR1 SGHRS and CDR2 YFSETQ. The CDR3 coding sequence is TGCGCCAGCAGCTTGAATAGCCAGGCCGCAAATGAAAAACTGTTTTTT. Protein sequence: CASSLNSQAANEKLFF.

V is TRBV7-2 and J is TRBJ1-1; D is possibly TRBD1 (5 bases). V lost 4 bases to trimming and J lost 1 base, with 7 bases between them. There are 13 residues in the CDR3. Germline values: CDR1 SGHTA, CDR2 FQGNSA. CDR3 amino acids: CASSSGPNTEAFF. CDR3 sequence (DNA): TGTGCCAGCAGCTCGGGACCGAACACTGAAGCTTTCTTT.

This clone was seen only once. The DNA of the CDR3 is TGTGCCATCAGGATAGGGACAGCTTATGGCTACACCTTC. It yields the protein CAIRIGTAYGYTF. This chain links TRBV10-3 with TRBJ1-2; 7 bases are shared with TRBD1. Germline V lookup: CDR1 ENHRY, CDR2 SYGVKD. Trimming removed 6 bases from V and 5 bases from J; junction bases left unmatched: 6. This CDR3 has 13 amino acids.

This chain uses TRBV11-2 with TRBJ1-4, with D unresolved. V lost 7 bases and J 2 bases, leaving 8 bases between the germline ends. The CDR3 length is 13 residues. Germline V gene lookup returns CDR1 SGHAT and CDR2 FQNNGV. In nucleotides, the CDR3 is TGTGCCAGCACGGGAGGCACTAATGAAAAACTGTTTTTT. Its translation: CASTGGTNEKLFF.

This chain links TRBV6-6 with TRBJ1-1; TRBD1 matches 9 bases. The CDR3 contains 15 residues. The V gene end was trimmed by 6 bases and the J gene end by 0 bases; junction bases not matched to a gene: 5. The germline V gene has CDR1 MNHNY and CDR2 SVGAGI (reference sequence). Here the CDR3 DNA reads TGTGCCAGCAGAGAGACAGGGGGATTGAACACTGAAGCTTTCTTT. Translated, it gives CASRETGGLNTEAFF.

Only a few counts were recorded for this clone. This chain joins TRBV5-1 and TRBJ1-1, with TRBD1 matching over 9 bases. The ends lost 4 bases at V and 0 bases at J; junction bases unmatched: 7. Germline CDR1 is SGHRS and CDR2 is YFSETQ. The CDR3 totals 16 residues. The CDR3 reads CASSPGQGNMNTEAFF. As DNA, the CDR3 is TGCGCCAGCAGCCCGGGACAGGGCAATATGAACACTGAAGCTTTCTTT.

The rearrangement uses TRBV20-1 and TRBJ2-7; D remains unclear. The CDR3 loop spans 11 amino acids. Germline CDR1 DFQATT, CDR2 SNEGSKA (reference sequence). Trimming cost V 3 bases and J 7 bases, with 10 bases left between them. The CDR3 region has the DNA TGCAGTGCTAGTACTATGCGGGAGCAGTACTTC. This codes for CSASTMREQYF.

The chain joins TRBV5-1 to TRBJ1-1; D is ambiguous. The CDR3 is 13 amino acids. CDR1 is SGHRS and CDR2 is YFSETQ in the germline V gene. V lost 4 bases, J lost 1 base, and 8 bases lay in between. CDR3: CASSPRENTEAFF. In nucleotides, the CDR3 is TGCGCCAGCAGCCCTCGCGAGAACACTGAAGCTTTCTTT.

The genes are TRBV24-1 and TRBJ2-3, with D hard to call. The ends were cut back, 5 bases at V and 5 bases at J, with 7 bases in the middle. The CDR3 length is 12 residues. Germline CDR1 and CDR2: KGHDR and SFDVKD. CDR3 nucleotides: TGTGCCACCAGTGGACTGGGAGATACGCAGTATTTT. This gives the protein CATSGLGDTQYF.

V and J are TRBV10-3 and TRBJ1-1; D ambiguous. Germline V gives CDR1 ENHRY, CDR2 SYGVKD. The V end lost 4 bases, the J end lost 1 base, and 10 bases lay between the germline ends. CDR3 length: 14 residues. CDR3: CAISVAGPNTEAFF. For the CDR3, the DNA is TGTGCCATCAGTGTAGCGGGCCCGAACACTGAAGCTTTCTTT.

V gene TRBV10-3 combines with J gene TRBJ1-6; the D is unclear. Deletions cut 3 bases from V and 6 bases from J, with 3 bases between. CDR3 size: 12 residues. From germline, CDR1 is ENHRY and CDR2 SYGVKD. The CDR3 here is CAISEANSPLHF. The CDR3 DNA sequence: TGTGCCATCAGTGAAGCTAATTCACCCCTCCACTTT.

The sample holds a few counts of this clone. The chain carries TRBV18 and TRBJ2-7; D remains ambiguous. Germline loops: CDR1 KGHSH, CDR2 LQKENI. V lost 0 bases to trimming and J lost 4 bases, with 7 bases between them. The CDR3 is made up of 13 amino acids. The CDR3 nucleotides read TGTGCCAGCTCACCACCTTCCTTATACGAGCAGTACTTC. This encodes CASSPPSLYEQYF.

The CDR3 DNA reads TGTGCCAGCAGCCAACCTCTTACAGGGAGGACTTCACCCCTCCACTTT. It yields the protein CASSQPLTGRTSPLHF. The chain uses TRBV3-1 (or the pseudogene TRBV3-2) and TRBJ1-6, with D possibly TRBD1 on 6 matching bases. Per the germline V gene, CDR1 is LGHDT and CDR2 is YNNKEL (reference sequence). This CDR3 is built from 16 residues. With 2 bases removed from V and 9 bases from J, the gap between germline ends came to 17 bases.

The V call is TRBV19, the J call TRBJ1-4; D possibly corresponds to TRBD1 (5 bases). CDR1 LNHDA and CDR2 SQIVND come from the germline V gene (reference sequence). The V and J ends lost 2 bases and 8 bases respectively, with 15 bases between them. The CDR3 is made up of 15 amino acids. CDR3 protein: CASSIPRAQGEKLFF. CDR3 in DNA: TGTGCCAGTAGTATACCCCGGGCCCAGGGAGAAAAACTGTTTTTT.

The chain combines TRBV6-6 with TRBJ2-2, with 7 nucleotides matching TRBD1. Germline trimming cut 5 bases from V and 4 bases from J; bases unmatched to any gene: 7. Germline V gene data show CDR1 as MNHNY and CDR2 as SVGAGI (reference sequence). This CDR3 region has 15 residues. CDR3 sequence reads: CASSPPPGGTGELFF. The CDR3 DNA sequence: TGTGCCAGCAGTCCCCCTCCAGGGGGCACCGGGGAGCTGTTTTTT.

The chain carries TRBV3-1 (or the pseudogene TRBV3-2) and TRBJ1-3; 7 bases agree with TRBD1. CDR1 and CDR2 (germline): LGHDT, YNNKEL (reference sequence). This CDR3 has 15 amino acids. V lost 3 bases to trimming and J lost 4 bases; unmatched junction nucleotides: 6. CDR3 in amino acids: CASSQYRGSGNTIYF. CDR3 DNA: TGTGCCAGCAGCCAGTACAGGGGCTCAGGAAACACCATATATTTT.

This chain joins TRBV6-1 and TRBJ1-5; TRBD1 matches at 8 bases. V lost 0 bases, J lost 6 bases, and 10 bases stayed unmatched. Looked up from germline, CDR1 is MNHNS and CDR2 is SASEGT. The CDR3 covers 17 residues. Written as DNA, the CDR3 is TGTGCCAGCAGTGAAGCGCTATGGACAGGGTCGGGTCAGCCCCAGCATTTT. The encoded protein is CASSEALWTGSGQPQHF.

This chain connects TRBV7-8 to TRBJ1-1; D remains unclear. The V and J ends lost 5 bases and 5 bases respectively, with 12 bases between them. Germline V gene data show CDR1 as SGHVS and CDR2 as FQNEAQ. The CDR3 runs 13 residues. CDR3 residues: CASSTRGGTEAFF. CDR3 coding DNA: TGTGCCAGCAGCACAAGAGGAGGGACTGAAGCTTTCTTT.

V gene TRBV27 combines with J gene TRBJ1-5; tentative D call: TRBD1 (5 bases). The germline V gene encodes CDR1 MNHEY and CDR2 SMNVEV (reference sequence). CDR3 length: 18 residues. The V and J ends lost 8 bases and 3 bases respectively, with 26 bases between them. For the CDR3, the DNA is TGTGCCAGCGCCAGCTTAGAGGTAGGGGTTCATAACAATCAGCCCCAGCATTTT. Translation gives CASASLEVGVHNNQPQHF.

In its sample, this clone was seen once. The chain is built from TRBV6-2 or TRBV6-3 and TRBJ2-7, with 9 bases that match TRBD1. This CDR3 has 14 residues. With V trimmed by 4 bases and J by 6 bases, 7 bases remained unmatched. Germline V lookup: CDR1 MNHEY, CDR2 SVGEGT. CDR3 residues: CASSFRQGGSEQYF. The DNA of the CDR3 is TGTGCCAGCAGTTTCCGACAGGGGGGGAGCGAGCAGTACTTC.

The chain carries TRBV2 and TRBJ1-4, with D possibly TRBD1 on 5 matching bases. The CDR3 has 14 amino acids. V was pared by 8 bases and J by 0 bases, with 10 bases between. Germline V gene sequence: CDR1 SNHLY, CDR2 FYNNEI. The CDR3 bases are TGTGCCAGCCAGGGTTCGGCAACTAATGAAAAACTGTTTTTT. The encoded protein is CASQGSATNEKLFF.